Sequencing of this T cell receptor (beta chain) was carried out in a study of blood T cell repertoires in COVID-19. In the original analysis: Estimates of nucleated cell counts were drawn from the amplification of reference gene primers. Clones were read by immunoSEQ multiplex PCR, and TCRdb kept only the in-frame ones, dropping some. That table is the source of V, J and clone size, and D and trimming were worked out from the DNA. The sample lists some 130,000 clones; 79% were seen once. This CDR3 has 17 residues. Trimming took off 0 bases at V and 0 bases at J, with 15 bases between the two ends. From germline, CDR1 is SGHRS and CDR2 YFSETQ.

The sequence derives from a woman older than 75 with acute or convalescent COVID-19. Sequencing was performed on peripheral blood. The J gene is TRBJ1-2, the V gene TRBV5-1, with D unclear. The CDR3 protein is CASSLAGSWTPNYGYTF. CDR3 coding DNA: TGCGCCAGCAGCTTGGCCGGATCCTGGACTCCTAACTATGGCTACACCTTC.